The sequence of this T cell receptor (beta chain) was determined in a study of blood T cell repertoires in COVID-19. Study summary: COVID-19 samples from acute and convalescent phases originated in the United States, Italy and Spain. T cells, B-cell-depleted T cells, or PBMCs provided the cDNA or gDNA that served as material.

CDR3 length: 16 residues. V lost 4 bases, J lost 5 bases, and 6 bases stayed unmatched. Germline assignment: CDR1 LGHDT and CDR2 YNNKEL (reference sequence). Original methodology: The authors estimated nucleated cell counts from reference gene primer amplification. Generated by immunoSEQ multiplex PCR, the TCRdb table keeps only in-frame clones and is missing some. The V and J calls and the clone size are those of that table, but D and trimming were determined from the DNA. The sample comprises hundreds of thousands of clones, approximately 81% of which are singletons, and roughly 3.6% rests with the top ten.

The chain combines TRBV3-1 (or the pseudogene TRBV3-2) with TRBJ2-2; 11 bases are shared with TRBD2. Sequencing was carried out using peripheral blood. The sequence was obtained from a young woman with acute or convalescent COVID-19. The CDR3 sequence is CASSPLAGAETGELFF. CDR3 in DNA: TGTGCCAGCAGCCCACTAGCGGGGGCGGAAACCGGGGAGCTGTTTTTT.